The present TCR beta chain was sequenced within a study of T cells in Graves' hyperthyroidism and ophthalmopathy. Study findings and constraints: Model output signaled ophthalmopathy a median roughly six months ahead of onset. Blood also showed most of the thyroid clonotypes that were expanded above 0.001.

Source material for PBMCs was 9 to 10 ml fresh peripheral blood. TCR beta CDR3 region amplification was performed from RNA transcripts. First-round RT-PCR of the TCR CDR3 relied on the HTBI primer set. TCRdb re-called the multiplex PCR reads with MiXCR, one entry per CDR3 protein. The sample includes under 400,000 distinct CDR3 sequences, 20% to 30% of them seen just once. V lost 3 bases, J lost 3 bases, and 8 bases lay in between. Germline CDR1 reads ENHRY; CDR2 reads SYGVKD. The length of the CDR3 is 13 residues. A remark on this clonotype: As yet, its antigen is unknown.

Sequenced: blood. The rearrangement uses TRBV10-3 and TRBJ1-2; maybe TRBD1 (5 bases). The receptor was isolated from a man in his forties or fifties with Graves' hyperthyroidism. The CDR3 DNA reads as TGTGCCATCAGTGAAAGAGGGGACTATGGCTACACCTTC. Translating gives CAISERGDYGYTF.